This TCR beta chain was documented in a study of T cells after yellow fever vaccination. As for the study in general: Preparation of fractions with low cell numbers was performed using SMART-Seq v4 Ultra Low Input. General study results and limits: FACS-sorted repertoires could contain abundant clonotypes contaminating from the bulk population.

TCRdb re-called the 5' RACE reads with MiXCR, one entry per CDR3 protein. The sample has hundreds of thousands of distinct CDR3 sequences; roughly an eighth are singletons. Trimming removed 6 bases from V and 10 bases from J, with 13 bases in between. Germline CDR1 and CDR2: MNHEY and SVGEGT. This CDR3 contains 13 residues. This clonotype showed up just a few times. What it recognizes is unknown. This chain uses TRBV6-2 or TRBV6-3 with TRBJ1-6, with D unresolved. The clonotype comes from a man aged 25-40 years who received the YFV17D yellow fever vaccine. The sequencing here drew on PBMCs, taken on the day of the yellow fever booster vaccination. CDR3 in DNA: TGTGCCAGCAGCTCCACGGTCCGCTCACCCCTCCACTTT. Translation gives CASSSTVRSPLHF.